The 26 T cell receptor beta chains below all came from one sample that was sequenced in a study of blood T cell repertoires in COVID-19. Sequencing was performed with immunoSEQ multiplex PCR; in TCRdb, only in-frame clones are kept and a portion is missing. The sample lists about 120,000 clones, 70% to 90% occurring once. The sequenced sample was peripheral blood. Receptors originate from a woman of 80 years or more with acute or convalescent COVID-19.

This clone was observed once. This chain uses TRBV6-6 with TRBJ2-4; 10 bases agree with TRBD1. From germline, CDR1 is MNHNY and CDR2 SVGAGI (reference sequence). There are 16 residues in the CDR3. Trimming cost V 6 bases and J 3 bases; bases outside gene matches: 8. The CDR3 region has the DNA TGTGCCAGCAGCCGACAGGGGGCGGTAGACAAAAACATTCAGTACTTC. Residues: CASSRQGAVDKNIQYF.

The genes are TRBV2 and TRBJ1-1; D might be TRBD1 (6 bases). The CDR3 has 15 amino acids. Trimming took off 5 bases at V and 2 bases at J, with 15 bases between the two ends. The V gene's germline CDR1 is SNHLY and CDR2 FYNNEI. The CDR3 is CASSLEQGRNTEAFF. For the CDR3, the DNA is TGTGCCAGCAGTTTGGAACAGGGAAGAAACACTGAAGCTTTCTTT.

The V gene is TRBV3-1 (or the pseudogene TRBV3-2), the J gene TRBJ1-1; no firm D call. Trimming removed 2 bases at V and 11 bases at J, with 12 bases between. The germline V gene has CDR1 LGHDT and CDR2 YNNKEL (reference sequence). This CDR3 has 12 residues. The CDR3 DNA reads as TGTGCCAGCAGCCAACACCCCGGTGAGGCTTTCTTT. Its translation is CASSQHPGEAFF.

This clone was found once. CDR3 DNA: TGTGCCAGCAGCACCGGTTGGCAGACTACAGATACGCAGTATTTT. It yields the protein CASSTGWQTTDTQYF. This rearrangement joins TRBV9 to TRBJ2-3; no clear D. This CDR3 has 15 residues. In germline, CDR1 is SGDLS, CDR2 YYNGEE. V was pared by 4 bases and J by 3 bases, with 15 bases between.

The chain is built from TRBV5-1 and TRBJ2-7, with TRBD2 as a possible D gene (6 bases). Germline loops: CDR1 SGHRS, CDR2 YFSETQ. This CDR3 comprises 15 residues. Trimming removed 0 bases at V and 5 bases at J, with 15 bases between. CDR3: CASSLVSGPTNEQYF. The CDR3 DNA reads TGCGCCAGCAGCTTGGTTAGCGGACCCACCAACGAGCAGTACTTC.

This chain links TRBV19 with TRBJ1-6; D remains ambiguous. Trimming pared 6 bases from V and 10 bases from J, leaving 22 bases between. From germline, CDR1 is LNHDA and CDR2 SQIVND (reference sequence). The CDR3 totals 16 residues. Here the CDR3 DNA reads TGTGCCAGTAGACTGGGTTCAAGTTCGGAGTGGTCACCCCTCCACTTT. This gives the protein CASRLGSSSEWSPLHF.

The V gene is TRBV5-1, the J gene TRBJ1-4; the match to TRBD1 covers 8 bases. Per germline, CDR1 SGHRS and CDR2 YFSETQ. The length of the CDR3 is 16 residues. Trimming cost V 4 bases and J 5 bases; bases outside gene matches: 10. As DNA, the CDR3 is TGCGCCAGCAGCCTTGGACAGGGTACGGGAAATGAAAAACTGTTTTTT. Translated: CASSLGQGTGNEKLFF.

CDR3 sequence: CASSLLTGTGIGNSPLHF. The DNA of the CDR3 is TGTGCCAGTAGTCTATTAACCGGGACAGGGATTGGAAATTCACCCCTCCACTTT. V usage is TRBV19 and J usage is TRBJ1-6; 9 bases fit TRBD1. Germline loops: CDR1 LNHDA, CDR2 SQIVND (reference sequence). With 5 bases clipped from V and 7 bases from J, the junction kept 15 bases outside the gene matches. The CDR3 extends over 18 amino acids.

The genes are TRBV4-1 and TRBJ1-4; D perhaps matches TRBD1 (6 bases). Germline V gene data show CDR1 as MGHRA and CDR2 as YSYEKL. V lost 3 bases and J 0 bases, leaving 11 bases between the germline ends. The CDR3 loop spans 16 amino acids. CDR3 region: CASSHPGQTTNEKLFF. The DNA of the CDR3 is TGCGCCAGCAGCCATCCGGGACAAACAACTAATGAAAAACTGTTTTTT.

The CDR3 coding sequence is TGTGCCAGCAGCCCGGGGGGGGCGGACACTGAAGCTTTCTTT. This codes for CASSPGGADTEAFF. This rearrangement joins TRBV3-1 (or the pseudogene TRBV3-2) to TRBJ1-1; weak D call: TRBD1 (6 bases). The CDR3 is made up of 14 amino acids. The V gene lost 4 bases and the J gene lost 3 bases, with 12 bases spanning the gap. The V gene's germline CDR1 is LGHDT and CDR2 YNNKEL (reference sequence).

The chain recombines TRBV12-5 with TRBJ1-5, with D perhaps TRBD1 (6 bases). CDR3 size: 16 residues. Germline V gene data show CDR1 as LGHNT and CDR2 as FRNRAP. Trimming shortened V by 5 bases and J by 7 bases, and 21 bases separated the two germline ends. The DNA of the CDR3 is TGTGCTAGTGGTGGCGACAGGTTCATAGCTGGGCAGCCCCAGCATTTT. Its translation: CASGGDRFIAGQPQHF.

The chain uses TRBV9 and TRBJ2-3; TRBD2 agrees at 7 bases. Germline values: CDR1 SGDLS, CDR2 YYNGEE. V was clipped by 4 bases and J by 0 bases; unmatched bases: 8. The length of the CDR3 is 16 residues. The CDR3 region has the DNA TGTGCCAGCAGCCCACCGACTAGCCGTAGCACAGATACGCAGTATTTT. It codes for CASSPPTSRSTDTQYF.

The CDR3 loop is CASSLMNSGGQETQYF. The CDR3 DNA reads as TGTGCCAGCAGCTTGATGAATAGCGGGGGGCAAGAGACCCAGTACTTC. This sequence joins TRBV5-4 and TRBJ2-5; TRBD2 matches 10 bases. CDR1 SGHNT and CDR2 YYREEE come from the germline V gene (reference sequence). The length of the CDR3 is 16 residues. V lost 1 base to trimming and J lost 2 bases; unmatched junction nucleotides: 5.

The gene calls are TRBV12-2 and TRBJ2-1; no check of the table's D call, TRBD2, against the DNA was made. TRBV12-2 is a listed pseudogene. The CDR3 is made up of 18 amino acids. The DNA for the CDR3 is TGTGCAAGTCGCTTAGCGTTATCGACGGGAGGGCCTGACAATGAGCAGTTCTTC. Amino acids: CASRLALSTGGPDNEQFF.

This chain connects TRBV2 to TRBJ2-1; 9 nucleotides line up with TRBD2. V shed 9 bases, J shed 3 bases, and the junction held 6 bases outside the gene matches. Germline CDR1 is SNHLY and CDR2 is FYNNEI. The CDR3 runs to 14 residues. DNA for the CDR3: TGTGCCAGTACAGCGGGAGGCAACTACAATGAGCAGTTCTTC. This translates into CASTAGGNYNEQFF.

In this sample, this clone turned up a few times. The chain links TRBV18 to TRBJ1-4, with D perhaps TRBD1 (6 bases). Looked up from germline, CDR1 is KGHSH and CDR2 is LQKENI. V was shortened by 8 bases and J by 7 bases, with 14 bases between the two germline ends. The CDR3 totals 13 residues. Written as DNA, the CDR3 is TGTGCCAGCCAGACAGGTCTCGGTGAAAAACTGTTTTTT. It specifies CASQTGLGEKLFF.

The chain couples TRBV3-1 (or the pseudogene TRBV3-2) to TRBJ1-4; 7 nucleotides match TRBD1. Germline loops: CDR1 LGHDT, CDR2 YNNKEL (reference sequence). CDR3 length equals 12 residues. V lost 4 bases to trimming and J lost 8 bases; unmatched junction nucleotides: 1. The CDR3 DNA is TGTGCCAGCAGCCTGGGACAGGAAAAACTGTTTTTT. Protein product: CASSLGQEKLFF.

The table lists this clone with a few counts. This chain links TRBV2 with TRBJ1-4; 10 positions agree with TRBD1. This CDR3 spans 14 amino acids. The V gene's germline CDR1 is SNHLY and CDR2 FYNNEI. J gave up 4 bases and V 8 bases, and 4 bases lay outside the gene matches. DNA of the CDR3: TGTGCCAGCCTCCGGGACAGGGGTAATGAAAAACTGTTTTTT. Translating it yields CASLRDRGNEKLFF.

The chain combines TRBV6-5 with TRBJ2-7; 7 bases match TRBD1. The CDR3 consists of 14 residues. CDR1 and CDR2 (germline): MNHEY, SVGAGI. Trimming at V came to 6 bases and at J to 7 bases, leaving 12 bases not matched to a gene. CDR3 nucleotides: TGTGCCAGCAGACGGACAGGTGGTTCGGGGGAGCAGTACTTC. Its protein product is CASRRTGGSGEQYF.

The chain employs TRBV12-5 and TRBJ2-1; 11 nucleotides agree with TRBD2. V dropped 6 bases and J dropped 1; count of bases not matched to a gene: 14. The CDR3 contains 19 residues. Germline CDR1 and CDR2: LGHNT and FRNRAP. CDR3 bases: TGTGCTAGTGGAGAGGATACTAGCGGGGGATCCCTTTCCTACAATGAGCAGTTCTTC. Translation: CASGEDTSGGSLSYNEQFF.

The V call is TRBV4-1, the J call TRBJ1-6; no clear D gene. The CDR3 consists of 14 residues. CDR1 and CDR2 (germline): MGHRA, YSYEKL. The V end lost 3 bases, the J end lost 9 bases, and 12 bases lay between the germline ends. DNA of the CDR3: TGCGCCAGCAGCCAGGGCGTCGCGGGTTCACCCCTCCACTTT. Translation gives CASSQGVAGSPLHF.

The chain employs TRBV7-3 and TRBJ1-1; 7 bases are shared with TRBD1. Germline values: CDR1 SGHTA, CDR2 FQGTGA. The CDR3 sequence is 13 residues long. The V segment lost 3 bases and the J segment 7 bases; nucleotides outside the gene matches: 5. The CDR3 loop is CASSFRDSGEAFF. In DNA, the CDR3 is TGTGCCAGCAGCTTCCGGGACAGCGGTGAAGCTTTCTTT.

V usage is TRBV6-5 and J usage is TRBJ1-2; 9 nucleotides line up with TRBD1. The CDR3 length is 14 residues. From germline, CDR1 is MNHEY and CDR2 SVGAGI. J lost 1 base, V lost 5 bases, and 2 bases had no gene match. The CDR3 spells CASSTGQGNYGYTF. For the CDR3, the DNA is TGTGCCAGCAGTACGGGACAGGGTAACTATGGCTACACCTTC.

A note on this clone: The sample has other DNA sequences that encode this CDR3 too. The rearrangement uses TRBV9 and TRBJ2-1; D is undetermined. The V gene's germline CDR1 is SGDLS and CDR2 YYNGEE. Trimming shortened V by 0 bases and J by 3 bases, and 10 bases separated the two germline ends. The CDR3 loop spans 15 amino acids. CDR3 residues: CASSVGPSSYNEQFF. In DNA, the CDR3 is TGTGCCAGCAGCGTAGGTCCTAGTAGCTACAATGAGCAGTTCTTC.

This chain links TRBV7-9 with TRBJ1-1; 9 bases are shared with TRBD1. Germline V CDR1 and CDR2: SEHNR, FQNEAQ (reference sequence). V trimming: 5 bases; J trimming: 3 bases; junction bases outside the gene matches: 4. The CDR3 is 14 residues long. The DNA for the CDR3 is TGTGCCAGCAGCACCGGGACAGGGTACACTGAAGCTTTCTTT. It specifies CASSTGTGYTEAFF.

This rearrangement joins TRBV6-4 to TRBJ2-6; 9 bases are a match to TRBD1. Germline CDR1 MRHNA, CDR2 SNTAGT. The CDR3 covers 18 residues. Unmatched junction bases numbered 12, after V lost 6 bases and J lost 3 bases. This CDR3 is CASSDSPGTGIGANVLTF. DNA for the CDR3: TGTGCCAGCAGCGATTCTCCCGGGACAGGGATTGGGGCCAACGTCCTGACTTTC.